The source of this T cell receptor (beta chain) is a study of regulatory T cells in long-lasting Graves disease. Findings and caveats of the study: Persistent disease was characterized by preferential usage of TRBV28, TRBJ1-2 and TRBJ2-5.

This clonotype has ten or more counts. The antigen remains undetermined. Sample time point: newly diagnosed GD, antithyroid drugs for less than 3 months. Extracted RNA from PBMCs served as the source of the TCR library. HTBI primers from iRepertoire and Arm-PCR of CDR3 regions yielded the TCR beta libraries. MiXCR was run by TCRdb on the multiplex PCR reads, yielding one entry per CDR3 protein. Here the sample spans approximately 390,000 distinct CDR3 sequences, about 16% being singletons. Looked up from germline, CDR1 is SGHRS and CDR2 is YFSETQ. The V end lost 6 bases, the J end lost 2 bases, and 16 bases lay between the germline ends. This CDR3 comprises 15 residues. These same records also appear under a second study, on T cells in Graves' hyperthyroidism and ophthalmopathy. This second report adds: Exclusion criteria comprised uncontrolled infection, other autoimmune disease, pregnancy or lactation.

Sequenced material: peripheral blood mononuclear cells (PBMCs), taken at new diagnosis, from a patient treated with antithyroid drugs. This receptor was obtained from a woman aged 18-29 years with Graves disease. The genes are TRBV5-1 and TRBJ2-3; D gene uncertain. CDR3 residues: CASKTGQTNTDTQYF. CDR3 nucleotide sequence: TGCGCCAGCAAAACCGGGCAGACGAACACAGATACGCAGTATTTT.